The subject of this entry is one T cell receptor (beta chain). The data belong to a study of blood T cell repertoires in COVID-19. TCRdb's copy holds only in-frame clones and misses some; the assay was immunoSEQ multiplex PCR. Seen here are some 460,000 clones, 70% to 90% observed once, and the top ten hold over 1.5%. Participant reports of clinical history set cohort assignment. CDR3 length: 14 residues. V was pared by 2 bases and J by 4 bases, with 5 bases of the junction left unmatched. Germline V lookup: CDR1 SGDLS, CDR2 YYNGEE. Sequenced material: PBMCs or T cells enriched from blood (not recorded which). The rearrangement uses TRBV9 and TRBJ1-1; 7 nucleotides match TRBD1. The origin of this receptor is a young woman with acute COVID-19. CDR3 bases: TGTGCCAGCAGCGTGAACAGGGGTGGCACTGAAGCTTTCTTT. It specifies CASSVNRGGTEAFF.